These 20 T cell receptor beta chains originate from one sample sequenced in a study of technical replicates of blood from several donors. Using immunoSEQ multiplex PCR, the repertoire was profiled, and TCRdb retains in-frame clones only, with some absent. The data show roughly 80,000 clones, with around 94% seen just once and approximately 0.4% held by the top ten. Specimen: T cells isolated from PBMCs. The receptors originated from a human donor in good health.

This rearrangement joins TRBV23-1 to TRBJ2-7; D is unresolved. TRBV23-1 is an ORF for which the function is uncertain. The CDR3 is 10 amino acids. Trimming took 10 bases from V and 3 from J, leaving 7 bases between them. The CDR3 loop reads CATPVYEQYF. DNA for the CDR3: TGCGCCACCCCCGTCTACGAGCAGTACTTC.

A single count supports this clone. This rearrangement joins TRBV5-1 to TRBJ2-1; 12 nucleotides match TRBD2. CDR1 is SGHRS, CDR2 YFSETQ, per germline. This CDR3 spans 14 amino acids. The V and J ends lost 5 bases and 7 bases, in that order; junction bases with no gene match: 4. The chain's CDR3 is CASSLLAGGNEQFF. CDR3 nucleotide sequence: TGCGCCAGCAGTTTACTAGCGGGAGGAAATGAGCAGTTCTTC.

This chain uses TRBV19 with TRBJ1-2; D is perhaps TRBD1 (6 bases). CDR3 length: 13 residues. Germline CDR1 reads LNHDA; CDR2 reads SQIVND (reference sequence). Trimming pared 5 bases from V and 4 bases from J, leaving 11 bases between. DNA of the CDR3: TGTGCCAGTAGTTTACAGGGTGCCTATGGCTACACCTTC. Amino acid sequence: CASSLQGAYGYTF.

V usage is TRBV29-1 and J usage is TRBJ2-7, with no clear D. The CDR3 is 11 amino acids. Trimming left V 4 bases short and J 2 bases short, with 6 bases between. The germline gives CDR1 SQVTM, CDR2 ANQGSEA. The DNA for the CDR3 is TGCAGCGTTGTCAGTACCTACGAGCAGTACTTC. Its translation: CSVVSTYEQYF.

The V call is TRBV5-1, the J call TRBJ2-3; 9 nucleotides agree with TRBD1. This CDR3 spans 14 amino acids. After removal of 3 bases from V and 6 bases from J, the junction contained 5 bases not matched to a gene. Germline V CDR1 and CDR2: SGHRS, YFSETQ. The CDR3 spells CASSSPGQGDTQYF. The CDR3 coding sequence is TGCGCCAGCAGCTCCCCGGGACAGGGTGATACGCAGTATTTT. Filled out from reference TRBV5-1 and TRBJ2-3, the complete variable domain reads KAGVTQTPRYLIKTRGQQVTLSCSPISGHRSVSWYQQTPGQGLQFLFEYFSETQRNKGNFPGRFSGRQFSNSRSEMNVSTLELGDSALYLCASSSPGQGDTQYFGPGTRLTVL.

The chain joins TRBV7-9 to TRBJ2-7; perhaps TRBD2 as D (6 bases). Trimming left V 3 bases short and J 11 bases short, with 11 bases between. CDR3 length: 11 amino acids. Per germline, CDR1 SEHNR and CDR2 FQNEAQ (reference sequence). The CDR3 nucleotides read TGTGCCAGCAGCTTGGGCGGGGAGAAGTACTTC. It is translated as CASSLGGEKYF.

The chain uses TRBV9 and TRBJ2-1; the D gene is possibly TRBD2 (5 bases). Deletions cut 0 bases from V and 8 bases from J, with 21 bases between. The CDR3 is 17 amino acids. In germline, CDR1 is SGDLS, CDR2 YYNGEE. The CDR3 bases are TGTGCCAGCAGCGTAGCGATGGTCGGACTTGTCCTGGATGAGCAGTTCTTC. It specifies CASSVAMVGLVLDEQFF.

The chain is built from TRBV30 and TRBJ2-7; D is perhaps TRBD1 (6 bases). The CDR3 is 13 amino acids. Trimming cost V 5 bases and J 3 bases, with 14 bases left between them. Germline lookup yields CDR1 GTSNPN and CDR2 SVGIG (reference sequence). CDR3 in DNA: TGTGCCTGGTCCACCTCGGACAGCTACGAGCAGTACTTC. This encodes CAWSTSDSYEQYF.

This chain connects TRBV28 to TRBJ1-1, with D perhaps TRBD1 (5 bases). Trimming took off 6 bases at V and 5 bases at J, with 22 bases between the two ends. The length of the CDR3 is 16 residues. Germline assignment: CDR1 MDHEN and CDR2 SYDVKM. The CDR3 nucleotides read TGTGCCAGCAGCCTCGGGGGGTCTTCCCCTTTAACTGAAGCTTTCTTT. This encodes CASSLGGSSPLTEAFF.

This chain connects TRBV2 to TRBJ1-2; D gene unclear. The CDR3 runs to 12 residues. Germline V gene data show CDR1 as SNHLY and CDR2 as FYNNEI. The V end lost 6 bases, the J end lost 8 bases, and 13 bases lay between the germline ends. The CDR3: CASRPNGEGYTF. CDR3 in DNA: TGTGCCAGCAGGCCCAACGGGGAAGGCTACACCTTC. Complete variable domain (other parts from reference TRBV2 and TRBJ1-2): EPEVTQTPSHQVTQMGQEVILRCVPISNHLYFYWYRQILGQKVEFLVSFYNNEISEKSEIFDDQFSVERPDGSNFTLKIRSTKLEDSAMYFCASRPNGEGYTFGSGTRLTVV.

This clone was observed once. The CDR3 region is CSVRQGLNTEAFF. In nucleotides, the CDR3 is TGCAGCGTGAGACAGGGCCTAAACACTGAAGCTTTCTTT. The chain uses TRBV29-1 and TRBJ1-1; 7 bases are shared with TRBD1. With V trimmed by 6 bases and J by 2 bases, 6 bases remained unmatched. Germline CDR1 SQVTM, CDR2 ANQGSEA. The CDR3 covers 13 residues.

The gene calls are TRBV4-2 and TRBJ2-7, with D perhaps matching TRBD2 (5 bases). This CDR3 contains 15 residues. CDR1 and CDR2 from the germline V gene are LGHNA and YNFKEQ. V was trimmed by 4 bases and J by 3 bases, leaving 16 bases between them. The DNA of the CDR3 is TGTGCCAGCAGCCCTACCATTGGCGGGTACTACGAGCAGTACTTC. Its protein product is CASSPTIGGYYEQYF.

The DNA of the CDR3 is TGCAGCGTTGAAGTCGGACAGGGGGTTCAGCCCCAGCATTTT. Translated: CSVEVGQGVQPQHF. V gene TRBV29-1 combines with J gene TRBJ1-5; TRBD1 agrees at 10 bases. V lost 1 base to trimming and J lost 6 bases; unmatched junction nucleotides: 3. Germline V lookup: CDR1 SQVTM, CDR2 ANQGSEA. This CDR3 region has 14 residues.

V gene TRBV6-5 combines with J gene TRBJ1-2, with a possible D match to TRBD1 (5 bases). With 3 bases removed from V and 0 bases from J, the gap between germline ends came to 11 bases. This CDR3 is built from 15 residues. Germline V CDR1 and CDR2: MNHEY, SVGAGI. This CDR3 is CASSYLGGANYGYTF. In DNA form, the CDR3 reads TGTGCCAGCAGTTATTTGGGGGGAGCTAACTATGGCTACACCTTC.

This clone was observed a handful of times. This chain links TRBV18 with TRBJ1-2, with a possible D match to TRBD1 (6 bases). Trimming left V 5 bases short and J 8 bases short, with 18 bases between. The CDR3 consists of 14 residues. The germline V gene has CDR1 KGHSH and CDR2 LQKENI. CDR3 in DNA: TGTGCCAGCTCAGCTTCCGGGACACTTAGCGGCTACACCTTC. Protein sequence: CASSASGTLSGYTF.

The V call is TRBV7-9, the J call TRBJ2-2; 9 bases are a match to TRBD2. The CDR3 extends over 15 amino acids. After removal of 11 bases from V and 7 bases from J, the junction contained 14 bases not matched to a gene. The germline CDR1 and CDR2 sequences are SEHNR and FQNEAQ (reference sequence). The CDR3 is CAVLRQREVGGELFF. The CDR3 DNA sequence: TGTGCCGTACTCCGCCAGCGGGAGGTTGGCGGGGAGCTGTTTTTT. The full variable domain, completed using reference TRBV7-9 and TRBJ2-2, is DTGVSQNPRHKITKRGQNVTFRCDPISEHNRLYWYRQTLGQGPEFLTYFQNEAQLEKSRLLSDRFSAERPKGSFSTLEIQRTEQGDSAMYLCAVLRQREVGGELFFGEGSRLTVL.

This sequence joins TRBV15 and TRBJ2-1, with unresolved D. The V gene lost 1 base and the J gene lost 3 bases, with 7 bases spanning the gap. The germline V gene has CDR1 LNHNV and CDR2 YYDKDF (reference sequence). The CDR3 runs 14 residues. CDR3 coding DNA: TGTGCCACCAGCAGAGTGGCTAGCTACAATGAGCAGTTCTTC. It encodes CATSRVASYNEQFF.

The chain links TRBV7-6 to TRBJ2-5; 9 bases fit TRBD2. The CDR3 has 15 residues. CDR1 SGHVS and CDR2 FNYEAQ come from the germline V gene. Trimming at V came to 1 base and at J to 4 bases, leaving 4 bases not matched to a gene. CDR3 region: CASSLVTSGLETQYF. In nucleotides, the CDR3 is TGTGCCAGCAGCTTAGTTACTAGCGGGCTAGAGACCCAGTACTTC.

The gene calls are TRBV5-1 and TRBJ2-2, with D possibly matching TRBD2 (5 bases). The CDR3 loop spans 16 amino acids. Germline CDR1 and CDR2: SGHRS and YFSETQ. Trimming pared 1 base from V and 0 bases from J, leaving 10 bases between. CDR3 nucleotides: TGCGCCAGCAGCTTGTCCAGCGGTTCGAACACCGGGGAGCTGTTTTTT. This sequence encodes CASSLSSGSNTGELFF.

DNA for the CDR3: TGTGCCAGCAGCCATGAATTACCGGGGGGGAACACTGAAGCTTTCTTT. Its protein is CASSHELPGGNTEAFF. The gene calls are TRBV7-9 and TRBJ1-1, with a weak D call TRBD1 (5 bases). Germline V CDR1 and CDR2: SEHNR, FQNEAQ (reference sequence). Trimming removed 5 bases from V and 1 base from J, with 17 bases in between. This CDR3 is 16 amino acids long.